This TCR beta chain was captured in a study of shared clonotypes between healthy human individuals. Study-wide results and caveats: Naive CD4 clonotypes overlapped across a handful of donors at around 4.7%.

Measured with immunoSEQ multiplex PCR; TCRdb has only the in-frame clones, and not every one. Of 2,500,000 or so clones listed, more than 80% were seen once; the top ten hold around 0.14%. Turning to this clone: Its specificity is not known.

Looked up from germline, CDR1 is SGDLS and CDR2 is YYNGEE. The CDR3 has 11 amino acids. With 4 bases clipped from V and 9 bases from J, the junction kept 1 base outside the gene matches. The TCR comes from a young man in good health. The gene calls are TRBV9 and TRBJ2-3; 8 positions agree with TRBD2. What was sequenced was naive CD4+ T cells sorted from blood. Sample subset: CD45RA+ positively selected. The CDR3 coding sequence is TGTGCCAGCAGCCGGGAGGGAACGCAGTATTTT. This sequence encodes CASSREGTQYF.